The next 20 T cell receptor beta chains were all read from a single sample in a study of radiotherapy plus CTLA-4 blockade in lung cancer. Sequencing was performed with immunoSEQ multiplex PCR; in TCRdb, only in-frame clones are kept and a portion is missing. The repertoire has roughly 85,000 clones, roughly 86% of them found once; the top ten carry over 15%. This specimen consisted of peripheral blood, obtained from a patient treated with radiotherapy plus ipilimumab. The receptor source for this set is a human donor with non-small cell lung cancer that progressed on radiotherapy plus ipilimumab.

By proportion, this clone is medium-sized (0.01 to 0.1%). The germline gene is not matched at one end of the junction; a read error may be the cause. DNA of the CDR3: TGTGGGGCCTGGTCCAAAAACATTCAGTACTTC. Translating gives CGAWSKNIQYF. The chain has TRBV20-1 and TRBJ2-4; TRBD1 is a possible D gene (5 bases). The CDR3 length is 11 residues. Germline V CDR1 and CDR2: DFQATT, SNEGSKA (reference sequence).

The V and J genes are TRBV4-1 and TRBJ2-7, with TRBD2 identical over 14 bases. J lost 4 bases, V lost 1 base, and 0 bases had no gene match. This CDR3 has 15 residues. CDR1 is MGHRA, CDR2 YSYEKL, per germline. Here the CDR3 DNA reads TGCGCCAGCAGCCAAGGACTAGCGGGGGGGTACGAGCAGTACTTC. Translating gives CASSQGLAGGYEQYF.

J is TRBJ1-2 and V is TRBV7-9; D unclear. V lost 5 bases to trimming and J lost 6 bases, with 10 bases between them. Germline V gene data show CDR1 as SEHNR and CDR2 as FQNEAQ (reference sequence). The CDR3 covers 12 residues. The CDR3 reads CASSPEADGYTF. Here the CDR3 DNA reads TGTGCCAGCAGCCCAGAAGCGGATGGCTACACCTTC. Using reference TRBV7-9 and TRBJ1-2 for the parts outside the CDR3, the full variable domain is DTGVSQNPRHKITKRGQNVTFRCDPISEHNRLYWYRQTLGQGPEFLTYFQNEAQLEKSRLLSDRFSAERPKGSFSTLEIQRTEQGDSAMYLCASSPEADGYTFGSGTRLTVV.

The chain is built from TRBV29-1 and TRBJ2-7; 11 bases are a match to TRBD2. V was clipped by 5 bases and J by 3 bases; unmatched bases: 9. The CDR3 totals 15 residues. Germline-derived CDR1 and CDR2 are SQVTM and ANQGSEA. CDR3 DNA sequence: TGCAGCGTTACAAAACTAGCGGGAGTAAGCTACGAGCAGTACTTC. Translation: CSVTKLAGVSYEQYF.

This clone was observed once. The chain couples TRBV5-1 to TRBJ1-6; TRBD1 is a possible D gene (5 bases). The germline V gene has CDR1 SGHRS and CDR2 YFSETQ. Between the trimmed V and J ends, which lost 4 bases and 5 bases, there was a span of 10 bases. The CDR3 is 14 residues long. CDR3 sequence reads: CASSPREDNSPLHF. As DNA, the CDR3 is TGCGCCAGCAGCCCCAGGGAGGATAATTCACCCCTCCACTTT.

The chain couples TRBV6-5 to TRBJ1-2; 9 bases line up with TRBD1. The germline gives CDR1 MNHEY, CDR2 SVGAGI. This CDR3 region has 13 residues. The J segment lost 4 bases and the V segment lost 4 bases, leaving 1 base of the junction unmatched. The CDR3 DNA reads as TGTGCCAGCAGTTGGGACAGGGCCTATGGCTACACCTTC. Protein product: CASSWDRAYGYTF.

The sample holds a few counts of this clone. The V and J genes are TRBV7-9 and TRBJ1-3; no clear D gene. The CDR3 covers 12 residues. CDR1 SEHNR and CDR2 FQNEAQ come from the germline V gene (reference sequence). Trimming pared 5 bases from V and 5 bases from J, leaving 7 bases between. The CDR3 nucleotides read TGTGCCAGCAGCCCCCCCCGAAACACCATATATTTT. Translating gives CASSPPRNTIYF.

The CDR3 DNA reads TGTGCCAGCAGAACAGAATTAAACACTGAAGCTTTCTTT. Amino acids: CASRTELNTEAFF. This sequence joins TRBV6-5 and TRBJ1-1; D remains unclear. Per the germline V gene, CDR1 is MNHEY and CDR2 is SVGAGI. Trimming shortened V by 6 bases and J by 2 bases, and 10 bases separated the two germline ends. The CDR3 totals 13 residues.

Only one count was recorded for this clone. The CDR3 region has the DNA TGCGCCAGCAGCCCTAGCAGAACAAACAATGAGCAGTTCTTC. The encoded protein is CASSPSRTNNEQFF. The rearrangement joins TRBV5-1 to TRBJ2-1; weak D call: TRBD2 (5 bases). Trimming pared 4 bases from V and 5 bases from J, leaving 13 bases between. Looked up from germline, CDR1 is SGHRS and CDR2 is YFSETQ. CDR3 length: 14 residues.

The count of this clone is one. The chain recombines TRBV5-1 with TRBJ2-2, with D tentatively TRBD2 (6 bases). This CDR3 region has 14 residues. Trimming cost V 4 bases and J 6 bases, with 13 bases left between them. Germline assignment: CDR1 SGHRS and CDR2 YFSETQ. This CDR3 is CASSRPREAGELFF. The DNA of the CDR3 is TGCGCCAGCAGCAGACCCAGGGAGGCCGGGGAGCTGTTTTTT.

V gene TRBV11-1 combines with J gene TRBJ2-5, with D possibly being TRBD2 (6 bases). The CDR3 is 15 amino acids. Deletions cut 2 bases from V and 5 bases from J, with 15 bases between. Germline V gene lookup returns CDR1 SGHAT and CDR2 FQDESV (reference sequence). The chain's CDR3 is CASSLLKGGGETQYF. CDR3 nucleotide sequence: TGTGCCAGCAGCTTATTAAAGGGTGGAGGGGAGACCCAGTACTTC.

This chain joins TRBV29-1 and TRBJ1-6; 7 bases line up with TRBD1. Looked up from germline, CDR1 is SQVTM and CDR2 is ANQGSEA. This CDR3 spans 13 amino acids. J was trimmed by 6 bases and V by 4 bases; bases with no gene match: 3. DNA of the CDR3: TGCAGCGTTGCACAGGGGCTTAATTCACCCCTCCACTTT. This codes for CSVAQGLNSPLHF.

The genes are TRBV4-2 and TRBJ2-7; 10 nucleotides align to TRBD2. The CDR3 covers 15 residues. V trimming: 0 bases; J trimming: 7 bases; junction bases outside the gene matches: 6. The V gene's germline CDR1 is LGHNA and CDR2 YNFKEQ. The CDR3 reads CASSQDLTSGFEQYF. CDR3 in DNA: TGTGCCAGCAGCCAAGACCTGACTAGCGGGTTTGAGCAGTACTTC.

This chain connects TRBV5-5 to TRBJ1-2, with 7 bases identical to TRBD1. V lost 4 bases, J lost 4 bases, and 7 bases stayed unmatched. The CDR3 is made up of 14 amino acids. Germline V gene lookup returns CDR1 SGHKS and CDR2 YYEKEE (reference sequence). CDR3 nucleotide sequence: TGTGCCAGCAGCCCCACAGGGGATTTCTATGGCTACACCTTC. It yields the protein CASSPTGDFYGYTF.

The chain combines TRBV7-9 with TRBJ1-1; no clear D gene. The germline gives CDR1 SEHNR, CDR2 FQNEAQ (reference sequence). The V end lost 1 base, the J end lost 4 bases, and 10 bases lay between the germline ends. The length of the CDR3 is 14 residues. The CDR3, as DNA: TGTGCCAGCAGCTTAGTCGAGGGATCCACTGAAGCTTTCTTT. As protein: CASSLVEGSTEAFF.

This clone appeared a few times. Written as DNA, the CDR3 is TGTGCTAGTGGTTTGAATGGGCTAGGGCAAGAGACCCAGTACTTC. Its translation: CASGLNGLGQETQYF. V usage is TRBV12-5 and J usage is TRBJ2-5; D is ambiguous. Trimming removed 2 bases from V and 2 bases from J, with 12 bases in between. This CDR3 has 15 amino acids. Looked up from germline, CDR1 is LGHNT and CDR2 is FRNRAP.

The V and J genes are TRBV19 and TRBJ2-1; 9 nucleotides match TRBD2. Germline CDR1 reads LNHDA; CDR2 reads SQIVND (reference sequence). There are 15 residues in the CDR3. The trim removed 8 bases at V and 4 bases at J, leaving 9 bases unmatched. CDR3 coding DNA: TGTGCCAGTGCCCCTAGCGGGGAATTGTACAATGAGCAGTTCTTC. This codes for CASAPSGELYNEQFF.

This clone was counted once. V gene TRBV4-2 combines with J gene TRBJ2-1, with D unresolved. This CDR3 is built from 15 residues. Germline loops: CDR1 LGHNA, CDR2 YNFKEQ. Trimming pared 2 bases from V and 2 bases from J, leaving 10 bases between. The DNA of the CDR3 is TGTGCCAGCAGCCAAACAGCCGACACCTACAATGAGCAGTTCTTC. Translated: CASSQTADTYNEQFF.

For the CDR3, the DNA is TGTGCCAGCAGTTCCGCACTCAGGGGGCCGTCATACGAGCAGTACTTC. It translates to CASSSALRGPSYEQYF. This rearrangement joins TRBV6-6 to TRBJ2-7, with TRBD1 matching 8 bases. The CDR3 is 16 residues long. Germline CDR1 reads MNHNY; CDR2 reads SVGAGI (reference sequence). J was trimmed by 4 bases and V by 4 bases; bases with no gene match: 12.

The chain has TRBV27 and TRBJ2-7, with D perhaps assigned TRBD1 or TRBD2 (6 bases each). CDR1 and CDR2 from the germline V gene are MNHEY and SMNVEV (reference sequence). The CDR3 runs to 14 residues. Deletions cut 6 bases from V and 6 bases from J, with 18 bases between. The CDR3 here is CASSFNGGPGEQYF. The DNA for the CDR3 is TGTGCCAGCAGCTTTAATGGGGGGCCCGGCGAGCAGTACTTC.